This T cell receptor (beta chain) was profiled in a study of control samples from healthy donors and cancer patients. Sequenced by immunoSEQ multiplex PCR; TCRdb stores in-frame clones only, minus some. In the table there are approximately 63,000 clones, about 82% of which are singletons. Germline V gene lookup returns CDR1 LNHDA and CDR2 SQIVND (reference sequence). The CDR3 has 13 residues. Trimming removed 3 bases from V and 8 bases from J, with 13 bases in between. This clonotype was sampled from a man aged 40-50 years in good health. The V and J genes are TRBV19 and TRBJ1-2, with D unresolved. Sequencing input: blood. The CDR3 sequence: CASSIRDLQGYTF. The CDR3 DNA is TGTGCCAGTAGTATTCGGGATTTGCAGGGCTACACCTTC.